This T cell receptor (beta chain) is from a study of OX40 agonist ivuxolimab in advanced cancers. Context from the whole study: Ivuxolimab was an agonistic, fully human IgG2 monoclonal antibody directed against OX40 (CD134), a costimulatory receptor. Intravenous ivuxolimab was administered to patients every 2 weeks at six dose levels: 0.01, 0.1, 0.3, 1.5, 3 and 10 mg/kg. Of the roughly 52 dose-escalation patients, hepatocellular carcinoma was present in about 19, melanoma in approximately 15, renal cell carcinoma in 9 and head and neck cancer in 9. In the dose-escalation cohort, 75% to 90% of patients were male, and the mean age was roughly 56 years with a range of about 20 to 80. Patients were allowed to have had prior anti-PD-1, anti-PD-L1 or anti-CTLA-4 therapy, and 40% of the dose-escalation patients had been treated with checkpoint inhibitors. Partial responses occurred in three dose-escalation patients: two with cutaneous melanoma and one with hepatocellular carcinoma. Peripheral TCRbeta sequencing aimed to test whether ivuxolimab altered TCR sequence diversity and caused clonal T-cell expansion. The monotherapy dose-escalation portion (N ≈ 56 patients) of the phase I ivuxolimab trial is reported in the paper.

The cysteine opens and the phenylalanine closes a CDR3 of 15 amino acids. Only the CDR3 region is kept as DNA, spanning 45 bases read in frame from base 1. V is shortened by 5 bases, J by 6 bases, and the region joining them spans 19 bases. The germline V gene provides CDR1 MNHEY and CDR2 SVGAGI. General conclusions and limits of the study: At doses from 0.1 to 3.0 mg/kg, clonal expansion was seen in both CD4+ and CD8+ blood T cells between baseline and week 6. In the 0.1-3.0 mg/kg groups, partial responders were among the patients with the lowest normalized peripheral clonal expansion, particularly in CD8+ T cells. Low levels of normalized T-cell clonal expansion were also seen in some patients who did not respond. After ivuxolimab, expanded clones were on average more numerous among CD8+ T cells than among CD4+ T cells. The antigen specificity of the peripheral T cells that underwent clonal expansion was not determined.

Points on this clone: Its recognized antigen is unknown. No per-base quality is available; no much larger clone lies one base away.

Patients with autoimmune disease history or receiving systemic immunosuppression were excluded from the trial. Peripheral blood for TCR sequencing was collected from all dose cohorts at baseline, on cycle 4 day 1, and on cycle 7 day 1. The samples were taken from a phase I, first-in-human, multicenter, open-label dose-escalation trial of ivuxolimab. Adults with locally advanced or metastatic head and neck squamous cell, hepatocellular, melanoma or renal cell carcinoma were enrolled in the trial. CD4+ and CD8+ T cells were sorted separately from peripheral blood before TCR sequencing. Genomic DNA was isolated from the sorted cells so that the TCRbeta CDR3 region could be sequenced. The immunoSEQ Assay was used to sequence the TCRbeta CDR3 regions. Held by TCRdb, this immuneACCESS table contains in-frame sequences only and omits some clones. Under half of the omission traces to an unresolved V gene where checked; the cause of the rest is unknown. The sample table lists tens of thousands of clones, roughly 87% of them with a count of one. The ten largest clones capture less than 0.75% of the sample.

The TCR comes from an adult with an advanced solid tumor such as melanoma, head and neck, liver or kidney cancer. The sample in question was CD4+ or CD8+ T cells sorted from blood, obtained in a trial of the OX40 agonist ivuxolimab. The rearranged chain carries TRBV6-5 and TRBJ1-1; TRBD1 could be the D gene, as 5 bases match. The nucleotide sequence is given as TGTGCCAGCAGTGCACCGGGACGCACCGCCTCTGAAGCTTTCTTT. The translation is CASSAPGRTASEAFF.